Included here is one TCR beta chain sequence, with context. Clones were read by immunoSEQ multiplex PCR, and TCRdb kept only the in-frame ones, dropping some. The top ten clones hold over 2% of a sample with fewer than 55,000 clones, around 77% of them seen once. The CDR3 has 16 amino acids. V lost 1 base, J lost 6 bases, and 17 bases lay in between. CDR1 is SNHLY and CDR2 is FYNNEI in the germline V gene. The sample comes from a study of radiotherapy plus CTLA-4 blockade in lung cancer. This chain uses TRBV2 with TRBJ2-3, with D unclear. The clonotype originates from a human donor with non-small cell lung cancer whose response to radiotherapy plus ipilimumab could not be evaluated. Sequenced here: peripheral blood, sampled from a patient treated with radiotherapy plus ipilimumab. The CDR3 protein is CASSEGAFSPQDTQYF. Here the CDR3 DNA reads TGTGCCAGCAGTGAAGGGGCTTTTTCCCCACAGGATACGCAGTATTTT.